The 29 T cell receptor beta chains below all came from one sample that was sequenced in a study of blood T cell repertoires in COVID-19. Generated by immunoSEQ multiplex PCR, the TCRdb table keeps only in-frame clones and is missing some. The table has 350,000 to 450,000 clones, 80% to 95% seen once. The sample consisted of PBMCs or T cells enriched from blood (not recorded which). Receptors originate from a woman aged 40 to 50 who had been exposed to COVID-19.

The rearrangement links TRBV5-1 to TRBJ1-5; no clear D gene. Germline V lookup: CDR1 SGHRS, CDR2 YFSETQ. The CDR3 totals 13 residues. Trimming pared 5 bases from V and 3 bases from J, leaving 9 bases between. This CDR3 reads CASRLNNNQPQHF. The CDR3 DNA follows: TGCGCCAGCAGATTGAATAACAATCAGCCCCAGCATTTT.

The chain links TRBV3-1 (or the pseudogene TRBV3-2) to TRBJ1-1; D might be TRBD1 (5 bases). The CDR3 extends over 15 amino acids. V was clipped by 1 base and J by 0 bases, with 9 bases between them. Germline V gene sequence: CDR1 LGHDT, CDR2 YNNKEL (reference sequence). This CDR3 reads CASSQAGQLNTEAFF. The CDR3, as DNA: TGTGCCAGCAGCCAAGCAGGGCAGCTGAACACTGAAGCTTTCTTT.

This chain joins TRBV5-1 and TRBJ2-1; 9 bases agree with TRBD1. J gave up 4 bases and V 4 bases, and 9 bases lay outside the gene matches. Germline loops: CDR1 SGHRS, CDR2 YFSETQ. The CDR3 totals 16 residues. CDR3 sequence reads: CASSPWGTGNYNEQFF. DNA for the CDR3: TGCGCCAGCAGCCCATGGGGGACAGGGAATTACAATGAGCAGTTCTTC.

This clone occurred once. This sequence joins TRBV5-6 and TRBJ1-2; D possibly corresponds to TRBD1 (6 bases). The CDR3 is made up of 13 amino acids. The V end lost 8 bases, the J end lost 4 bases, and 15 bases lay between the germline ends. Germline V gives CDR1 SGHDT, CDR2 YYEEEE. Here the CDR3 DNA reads TGTGCCAGTGAGTCCGGGACATTCTATGGCTACACCTTC. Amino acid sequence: CASESGTFYGYTF.

This CDR3 reads CASSISTSTDTQYF. The DNA of the CDR3 is TGTGCCAGTAGTATTTCGACTAGCACAGATACGCAGTATTTT. The chain links TRBV19 to TRBJ2-3; D gene uncertain. The V gene's germline CDR1 is LNHDA and CDR2 SQIVND (reference sequence). The CDR3 is 14 residues long. V was trimmed by 3 bases and J by 0 bases, leaving 7 bases between them.

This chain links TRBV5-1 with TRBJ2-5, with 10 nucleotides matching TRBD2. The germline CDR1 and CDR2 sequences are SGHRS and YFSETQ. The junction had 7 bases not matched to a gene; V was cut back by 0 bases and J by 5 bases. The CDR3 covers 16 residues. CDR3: CASSLGAGGPLETQYF. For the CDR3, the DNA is TGCGCCAGCAGCTTGGGAGCGGGAGGGCCCCTGGAGACCCAGTACTTC.

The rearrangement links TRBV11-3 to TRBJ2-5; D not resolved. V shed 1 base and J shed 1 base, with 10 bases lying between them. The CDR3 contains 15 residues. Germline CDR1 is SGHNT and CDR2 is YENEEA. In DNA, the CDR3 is TGTGCCAGCAGCTTAGGATCTCCCGGCCAAGAGACCCAGTACTTC. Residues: CASSLGSPGQETQYF.

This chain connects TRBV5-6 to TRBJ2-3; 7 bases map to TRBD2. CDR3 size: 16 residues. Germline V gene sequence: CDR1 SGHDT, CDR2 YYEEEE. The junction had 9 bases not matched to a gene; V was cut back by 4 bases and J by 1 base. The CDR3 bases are TGTGCCAGCAGCCCACTCCAGCGGGGCGGCACAGATACGCAGTATTTT. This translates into CASSPLQRGGTDTQYF. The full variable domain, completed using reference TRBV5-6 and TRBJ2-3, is DAGVTQSPTHLIKTRGQQVTLRCSPKSGHDTVSWYQQALGQGPQFIFQYYEEEERQRGNFPDRFSGHQFPNYSSELNVNALLLGDSALYLCASSPLQRGGTDTQYFGPGTRLTVL.

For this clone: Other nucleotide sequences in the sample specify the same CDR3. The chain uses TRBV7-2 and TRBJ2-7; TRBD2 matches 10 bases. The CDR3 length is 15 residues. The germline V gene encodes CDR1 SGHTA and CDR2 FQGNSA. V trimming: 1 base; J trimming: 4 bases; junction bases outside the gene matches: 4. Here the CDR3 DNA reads TGTGCCAGCAGCTTAGAAGCGGGAGGGCCTTACGAGCAGTACTTC. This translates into CASSLEAGGPYEQYF.

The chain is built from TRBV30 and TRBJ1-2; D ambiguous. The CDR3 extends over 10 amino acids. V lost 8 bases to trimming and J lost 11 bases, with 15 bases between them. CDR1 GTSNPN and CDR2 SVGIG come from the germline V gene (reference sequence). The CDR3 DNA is TGTGCCGAACGACGGGGAACGTACACCTTC. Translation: CAERRGTYTF.

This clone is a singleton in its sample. The DNA of the CDR3 is TGTGCCAGCAGCTCGATGAGGGGGGGTACTAACTATGGCTACACCTTC. As protein: CASSSMRGGTNYGYTF. The chain couples TRBV7-9 to TRBJ1-2, with TRBD1 as a possible D gene (6 bases). Trimming left V 4 bases short and J 0 bases short, with 15 bases between. Germline assignment: CDR1 SEHNR and CDR2 FQNEAQ (reference sequence). This CDR3 comprises 16 residues.

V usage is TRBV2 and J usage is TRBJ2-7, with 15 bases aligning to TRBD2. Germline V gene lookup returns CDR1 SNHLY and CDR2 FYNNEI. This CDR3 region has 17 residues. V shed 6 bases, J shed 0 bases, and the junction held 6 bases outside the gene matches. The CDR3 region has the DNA TGTGCCAGCAGGAGGACTAGCGGGGGGGCCTACTCCTACGAGCAGTACTTC. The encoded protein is CASRRTSGGAYSYEQYF.

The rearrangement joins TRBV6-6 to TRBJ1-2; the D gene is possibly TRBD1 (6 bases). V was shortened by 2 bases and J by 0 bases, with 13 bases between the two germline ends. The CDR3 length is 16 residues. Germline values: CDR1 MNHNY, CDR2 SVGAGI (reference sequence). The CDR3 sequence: CASSYDTGPPNYGYTF. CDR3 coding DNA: TGTGCCAGCAGTTACGACACAGGGCCGCCTAACTATGGCTACACCTTC.

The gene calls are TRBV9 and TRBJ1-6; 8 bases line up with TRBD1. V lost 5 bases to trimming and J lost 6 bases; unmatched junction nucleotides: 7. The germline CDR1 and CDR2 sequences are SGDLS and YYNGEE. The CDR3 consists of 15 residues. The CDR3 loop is CASSGTGGFNSPLHF. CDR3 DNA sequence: TGTGCCAGCAGTGGTACAGGGGGATTTAATTCACCCCTCCACTTT.

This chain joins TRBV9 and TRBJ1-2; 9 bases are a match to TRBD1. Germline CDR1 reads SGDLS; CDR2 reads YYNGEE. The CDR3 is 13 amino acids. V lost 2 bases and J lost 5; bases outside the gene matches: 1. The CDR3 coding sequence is TGTGCCAGCAGCGTCGGGACAGGGTATGGCTACACCTTC. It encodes CASSVGTGYGYTF. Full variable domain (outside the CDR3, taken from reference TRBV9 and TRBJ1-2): DSGVTQTPKHLITATGQRVTLRCSPRSGDLSVYWYQQSLDQGLQFLIQYYNGEERAKGNILERFSAQQFPDLHSELNLSSLELGDSALYFCASSVGTGYGYTFGSGTRLTVV.

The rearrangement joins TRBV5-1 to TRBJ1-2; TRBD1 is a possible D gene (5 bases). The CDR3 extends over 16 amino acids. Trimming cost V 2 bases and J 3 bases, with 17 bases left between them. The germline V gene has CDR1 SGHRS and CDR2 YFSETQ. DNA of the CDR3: TGCGCCAGCAGCTTATATGGAGGGGAATTTTACTATGGCTACACCTTC. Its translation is CASSLYGGEFYYGYTF. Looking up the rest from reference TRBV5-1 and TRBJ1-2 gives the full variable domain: KAGVTQTPRYLIKTRGQQVTLSCSPISGHRSVSWYQQTPGQGLQFLFEYFSETQRNKGNFPGRFSGRQFSNSRSEMNVSTLELGDSALYLCASSLYGGEFYYGYTFGSGTRLTVV.

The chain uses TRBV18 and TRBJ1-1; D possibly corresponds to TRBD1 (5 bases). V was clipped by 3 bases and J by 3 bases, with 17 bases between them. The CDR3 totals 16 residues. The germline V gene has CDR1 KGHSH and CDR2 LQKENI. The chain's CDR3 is CASSPIVAGGDTEAFF. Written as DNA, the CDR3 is TGTGCCAGCTCACCGATAGTGGCTGGGGGGGACACTGAAGCTTTCTTT.

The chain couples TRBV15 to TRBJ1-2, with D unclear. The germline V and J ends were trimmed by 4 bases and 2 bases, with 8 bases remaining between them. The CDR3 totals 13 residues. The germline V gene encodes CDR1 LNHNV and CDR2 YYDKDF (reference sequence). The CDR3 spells CATSKNKNYGYTF. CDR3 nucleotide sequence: TGTGCCACCAGCAAGAACAAAAACTATGGCTACACCTTC. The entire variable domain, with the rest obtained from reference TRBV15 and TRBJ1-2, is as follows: DAMVIQNPRYQVTQFGKPVTLSCSQTLNHNVMYWYQQKSSQAPKLLFHYYDKDFNNEADTPDNFQSRRPNTSFCFLDIRSPGLGDTAMYLCATSKNKNYGYTFGSGTRLTVV.

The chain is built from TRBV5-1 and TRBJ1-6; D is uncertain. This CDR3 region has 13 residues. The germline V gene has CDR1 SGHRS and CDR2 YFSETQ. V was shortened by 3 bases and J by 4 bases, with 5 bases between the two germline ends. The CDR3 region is CASSWAYNSPLHF. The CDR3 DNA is TGCGCCAGCAGCTGGGCATATAATTCACCCCTCCACTTT.

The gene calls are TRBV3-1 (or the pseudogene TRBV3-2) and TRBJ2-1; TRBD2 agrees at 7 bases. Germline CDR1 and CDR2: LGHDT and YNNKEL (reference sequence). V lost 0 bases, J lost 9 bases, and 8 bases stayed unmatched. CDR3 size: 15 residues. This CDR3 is CASSQEVTSRIEQFF. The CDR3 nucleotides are TGTGCCAGCAGCCAAGAAGTGACTAGCCGCATTGAGCAGTTCTTC.

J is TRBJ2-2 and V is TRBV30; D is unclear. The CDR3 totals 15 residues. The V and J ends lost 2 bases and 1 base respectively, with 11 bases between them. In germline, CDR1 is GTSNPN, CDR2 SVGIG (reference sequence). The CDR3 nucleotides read TGTGCCTGGAGTCCCAGACACTTGAACACCGGGGAGCTGTTTTTT. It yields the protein CAWSPRHLNTGELFF.

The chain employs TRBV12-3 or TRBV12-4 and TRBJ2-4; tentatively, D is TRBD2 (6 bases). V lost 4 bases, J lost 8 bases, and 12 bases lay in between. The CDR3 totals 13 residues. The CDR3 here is CASSWVREDIQYF. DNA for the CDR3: TGTGCCAGCAGTTGGGTCAGGGAGGACATTCAGTACTTC.

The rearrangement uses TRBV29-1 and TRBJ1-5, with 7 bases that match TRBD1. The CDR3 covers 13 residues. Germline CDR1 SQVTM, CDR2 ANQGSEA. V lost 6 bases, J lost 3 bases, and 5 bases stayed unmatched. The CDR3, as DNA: TGCAGCGTGAGACAGGGCGACAATCAGCCCCAGCATTTT. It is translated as CSVRQGDNQPQHF.

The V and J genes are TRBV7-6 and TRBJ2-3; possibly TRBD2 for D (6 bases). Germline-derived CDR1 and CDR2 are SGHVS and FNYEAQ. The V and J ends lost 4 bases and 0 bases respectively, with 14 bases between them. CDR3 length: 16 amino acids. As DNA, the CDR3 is TGTGCCAGCAGCTGGCGGGGAGGCCAGAGCACAGATACGCAGTATTTT. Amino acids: CASSWRGGQSTDTQYF. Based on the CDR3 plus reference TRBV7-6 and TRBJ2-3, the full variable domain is GAGVSQSPRYKVTKRGQDVALRCDPISGHVSLYWYRQALGQGPEFLTYFNYEAQQDKSGLPNDRFSAERPEGSISTLTIQRTEQRDSAMYRCASSWRGGQSTDTQYFGPGTRLTVL.

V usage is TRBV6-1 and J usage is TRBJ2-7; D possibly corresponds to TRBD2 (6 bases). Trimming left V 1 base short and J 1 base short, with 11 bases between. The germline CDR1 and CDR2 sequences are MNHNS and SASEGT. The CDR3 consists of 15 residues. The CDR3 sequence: CASSEGRVGSYEQYF. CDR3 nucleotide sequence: TGTGCCAGCAGTGAAGGGAGGGTAGGTTCCTACGAGCAGTACTTC.

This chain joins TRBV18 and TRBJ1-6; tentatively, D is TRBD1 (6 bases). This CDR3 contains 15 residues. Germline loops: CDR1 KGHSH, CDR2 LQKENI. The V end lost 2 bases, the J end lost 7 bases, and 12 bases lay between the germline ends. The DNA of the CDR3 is TGTGCCAGCTCACCAGTCGGACAGCCGAATTCACCCCTCCACTTT. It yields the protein CASSPVGQPNSPLHF.

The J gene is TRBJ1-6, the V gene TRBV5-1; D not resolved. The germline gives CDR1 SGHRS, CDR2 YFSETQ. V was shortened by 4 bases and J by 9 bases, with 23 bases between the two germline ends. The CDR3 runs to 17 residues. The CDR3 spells CASSLDPYSGYGSPLHF. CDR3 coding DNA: TGCGCCAGCAGCCTAGATCCATACAGCGGTTACGGTTCACCCCTCCACTTT.

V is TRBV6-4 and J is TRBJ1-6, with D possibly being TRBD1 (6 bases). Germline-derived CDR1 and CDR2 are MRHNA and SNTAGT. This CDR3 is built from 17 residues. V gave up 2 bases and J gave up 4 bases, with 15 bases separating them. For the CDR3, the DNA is TGTGCCAGCAGTGACGGGGGACAAACTTTATATAATTCACCCCTCCACTTT. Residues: CASSDGGQTLYNSPLHF.

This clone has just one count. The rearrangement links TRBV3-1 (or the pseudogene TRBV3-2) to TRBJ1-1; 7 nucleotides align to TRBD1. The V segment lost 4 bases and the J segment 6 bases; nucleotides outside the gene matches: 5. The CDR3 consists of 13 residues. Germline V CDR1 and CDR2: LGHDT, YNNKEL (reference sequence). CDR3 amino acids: CASSPTGSAEAFF. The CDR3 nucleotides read TGTGCCAGCAGCCCGACAGGGTCGGCTGAAGCTTTCTTT.